A single sample is the source of the 20 T cell receptor beta chains below, sequenced in a study of shared clonotypes between healthy human individuals. Clones were read by immunoSEQ multiplex PCR, and TCRdb kept only the in-frame ones, dropping some. Here the sample spans 75,000 to 100,000 clones, approximately 44% being singletons. The sequenced sample was PBMCs. The source is a woman in her 40s in good health. Some clones in this sample may be carry-over from other donors' samples.

The rearrangement joins TRBV28 to TRBJ2-7, with D tentatively TRBD2 (5 bases). The CDR3 contains 12 residues. V lost 3 bases, J lost 5 bases, and 8 bases lay in between. CDR1 and CDR2 (germline): MDHEN, SYDVKM. The chain's CDR3 is CASSFAGHEQYF. The CDR3 coding sequence is TGTGCCAGCAGTTTTGCGGGCCACGAGCAGTACTTC. The full variable domain, with the rest looked up from reference TRBV28 and TRBJ2-7, is DVKVTQSSRYLVKRTGEKVFLECVQDMDHENMFWYRQDPGLGLRLIYFSYDVKMKEKGDIPEGYSVSREKKERFSLILESASTNQTSMYLCASSFAGHEQYFGPGTRLTVT.

In its sample, this clone was seen a few times. This rearrangement joins TRBV7-6 to TRBJ2-1; 8 bases fit TRBD1. CDR1 SGHVS and CDR2 FNYEAQ come from the germline V gene. J lost 7 bases, V lost 5 bases, and 7 bases had no gene match. CDR3 length: 14 residues. In nucleotides, the CDR3 is TGTGCCAGCAGCCTCGGACAGGGCCGAAATGAGCAGTTCTTC. Residues: CASSLGQGRNEQFF.

This clone showed up many times. The chain joins TRBV7-2 to TRBJ2-7; D may be TRBD1 (6 bases). CDR1 is SGHTA and CDR2 is FQGNSA in the germline V gene. This CDR3 is 15 amino acids long. The V gene lost 5 bases and the J gene lost 2 bases, with 16 bases spanning the gap. The CDR3: CASSAAGTPTYEQYF. The CDR3 DNA sequence: TGTGCCAGCAGCGCAGCCGGGACACCAACCTACGAGCAGTACTTC.

This clone was seen at least ten times. This chain connects TRBV29-1 to TRBJ2-5; TRBD1 aligns across 7 bases. TRBJ2-7 explains the end of the DNA better; the J call may be wrong. This CDR3 is built from 12 residues. Germline values: CDR1 SQVTM, CDR2 ANQGSEA. As DNA, the CDR3 is TGCAGCGTTGCCGGGACAGACTACGAGCAGTACTTC. Encoded protein: CSVAGTDYEQYF.

The chain combines TRBV19 with TRBJ1-5; D is uncertain. The CDR3 consists of 12 residues. Germline V gene data show CDR1 as LNHDA and CDR2 as SQIVND (reference sequence). V lost 7 bases, J lost 1 base, and 5 bases lay in between. The CDR3, as DNA: TGTGCCAGTAATCTAAGCAATCAGCCCCAGCATTTT. Amino acids: CASNLSNQPQHF.

Concerning this clone: This could be a read error, since a much larger clone is one nucleotide away. The chain is built from TRBV28 and TRBJ2-7, with a tentative D call TRBD1 (7 bases). From germline, CDR1 is MDHEN and CDR2 SYDVKM. The length of the CDR3 is 14 residues. The DNA for the CDR3 is TGTGCCTGCAGTTTCCCGGCCAGGGGGGTCGAGCAGTACTTC. Translation gives CACSFPARGVEQYF.

This clone was detected ten times or more. This chain links TRBV10-2 with TRBJ2-1; TRBD2 matches at 12 bases. The ends lost 4 bases at V and 8 bases at J; junction bases unmatched: 24. This CDR3 is built from 21 residues. Germline CDR1 WSHSY, CDR2 SAAADI. CDR3: CASSGRFGAALAGGPGDEQFF. Here the CDR3 DNA reads TGCGCCAGCAGTGGAAGGTTTGGGGCCGCCCTAGCGGGAGGGCCGGGGGATGAGCAGTTCTTC.

The V and J genes are TRBV27 and TRBJ2-1; 13 nucleotides match TRBD2. CDR3 length: 15 amino acids. V lost 6 bases, J lost 5 bases, and 4 bases stayed unmatched. Looked up from germline, CDR1 is MNHEY and CDR2 is SMNVEV (reference sequence). DNA of the CDR3: TGTGCCAGCAGCCCCGGGACTAGCGGGGACAATGAGCAGTTCTTC. This codes for CASSPGTSGDNEQFF.

This clone is large within its sample. Other DNA sequences within the sample encode an identical CDR3. The J gene is TRBJ1-4, the V gene TRBV2; possibly TRBD1 for D (5 bases). The CDR3 spans 11 residues. Germline CDR1 and CDR2: SNHLY and FYNNEI. V shed 9 bases and J shed 6 bases, with 8 bases lying between them. The CDR3: CASQGYEKLFF. The CDR3 DNA is TGTGCCAGTCAGGGTTATGAAAAACTGTTTTTT.

The chain recombines TRBV4-1 with TRBJ2-6; weak D call: TRBD1 (6 bases). Germline-derived CDR1 and CDR2 are MGHRA and YSYEKL. The CDR3 is 16 amino acids. The V and J ends lost 0 bases and 2 bases respectively, with 8 bases between them. The CDR3 here is CASSQDEGAGANVLTF. CDR3 nucleotides: TGCGCCAGCAGCCAAGACGAGGGGGCTGGGGCCAACGTCCTGACTTTC.

Ten or more counts support this clone. CDR3 sequence (DNA): TGTGCCAGCAGTGCCCGGACAGGGTCGGAGCAGTACTTC. Protein product: CASSARTGSEQYF. The V call is TRBV27, the J call TRBJ2-7; 8 nucleotides agree with TRBD1. Germline CDR1 is MNHEY and CDR2 is SMNVEV (reference sequence). Germline trimming cut 5 bases from V and 7 bases from J; bases unmatched to any gene: 7. The CDR3 has 13 residues.

The table lists this clone with a count of one. This chain uses TRBV7-9 with TRBJ2-1; D uncertain. Trimming cost V 0 bases and J 7 bases, with 10 bases left between them. The CDR3 sequence is 14 residues long. CDR1 and CDR2 from the germline V gene are SEHNR and FQNEAQ (reference sequence). The CDR3 is CASSLAAGRNEQFF. The CDR3 nucleotides read TGTGCCAGCAGCTTAGCGGCCGGACGAAATGAGCAGTTCTTC.

V gene TRBV25-1 combines with J gene TRBJ2-7, with 8 bases matching TRBD2. Per the germline V gene, CDR1 is MGHDK and CDR2 is SYGVNS. CDR3 length: 13 residues. The trim removed 5 bases at V and 4 bases at J, leaving 4 bases unmatched. The CDR3 reads CASSPRGGYEQYF. DNA for the CDR3: TGTGCCAGCAGTCCCCGGGGGGGGTACGAGCAGTACTTC.

The genes are TRBV29-1 and TRBJ2-5; TRBD1 is a possible D gene (6 bases). Trimming took off 6 bases at V and 1 base at J, with 9 bases between the two ends. The length of the CDR3 is 12 residues. From germline, CDR1 is SQVTM and CDR2 ANQGSEA. CDR3 bases: TGCAGCGTAACAGGGACCCAAGAGACCCAGTACTTC. This encodes CSVTGTQETQYF.

The genes are TRBV29-1 and TRBJ1-1; D not resolved. Trimming left V 6 bases short and J 3 bases short, with 14 bases between. This CDR3 spans 13 amino acids. Germline V gene lookup returns CDR1 SQVTM and CDR2 ANQGSEA. CDR3: CSVERSSDTEAFF. CDR3 nucleotide sequence: TGCAGCGTCGAGAGGAGTAGCGACACTGAAGCTTTCTTT. Filled out from reference TRBV29-1 and TRBJ1-1, the complete variable domain reads SAVISQKPSRDICQRGTSLTIQCQVDSQVTMMFWYRQQPGQSLTLIATANQGSEATYESGFVIDKFPISRPNLTFSTLTVSNMSPEDSSIYLCSVERSSDTEAFFGQGTRLTVV.

Only a few counts were recorded for this clone. V gene TRBV6-5 combines with J gene TRBJ2-1; 10 positions match TRBD2. This CDR3 contains 15 residues. V was pared by 9 bases and J by 9 bases, with 14 bases of the junction left unmatched. Germline assignment: CDR1 MNHEY and CDR2 SVGAGI. The CDR3 reads CASNGGLAGVGEQFF. The CDR3 DNA follows: TGTGCCAGTAACGGCGGGCTAGCGGGAGTTGGTGAGCAGTTCTTC.

The rearrangement uses TRBV4-2 and TRBJ2-3, with TRBD2 identical over 12 bases. This CDR3 comprises 17 residues. V dropped 6 bases and J dropped 0; count of bases not matched to a gene: 7. CDR1 and CDR2 (germline): LGHNA, YNFKEQ. The CDR3 region is CASSRRTSGESTDTQYF. In nucleotides, the CDR3 is TGTGCCAGCAGTCGCCGGACTAGCGGGGAGAGCACAGATACGCAGTATTTT.

Concerning this clone: A read error may account for a junction end that differs from germline. The chain couples TRBV7-7 to TRBJ2-7; perhaps TRBD2 as D (5 bases). The germline V gene encodes CDR1 SSHAT and CDR2 FNYEAQ (reference sequence). The CDR3 is made up of 13 amino acids. The CDR3 reads CASSLVERAAMIF. CDR3 nucleotide sequence: TGTGCCAGCAGCTTAGTGGAGAGGGCTGCGATGATCTTC.

V usage is TRBV5-1 and J usage is TRBJ1-2; 9 bases align to TRBD1. Germline lookup yields CDR1 SGHRS and CDR2 YFSETQ. CDR3 size: 13 residues. With V trimmed by 5 bases and J by 8 bases, 7 bases remained unmatched. The CDR3 loop reads CASSSDRGRGYTF. The CDR3 region has the DNA TGCGCCAGCAGTTCGGACAGGGGCCGGGGCTACACCTTC.

The CDR3 DNA is TGTGCCGTTGGTGAGCAGTACTTC. As protein: CAVGEQYF. The genes are TRBV28 and TRBJ2-7, with D unclear. V was shortened by 11 bases and J by 7 bases, with 6 bases between the two germline ends. This CDR3 spans 8 amino acids. Germline CDR1 is MDHEN and CDR2 is SYDVKM. The variable domain in full, completed from reference TRBV28 and TRBJ2-7, reads DVKVTQSSRYLVKRTGEKVFLECVQDMDHENMFWYRQDPGLGLRLIYFSYDVKMKEKGDIPEGYSVSREKKERFSLILESASTNQTSMYLCAVGEQYFGPGTRLTVT.